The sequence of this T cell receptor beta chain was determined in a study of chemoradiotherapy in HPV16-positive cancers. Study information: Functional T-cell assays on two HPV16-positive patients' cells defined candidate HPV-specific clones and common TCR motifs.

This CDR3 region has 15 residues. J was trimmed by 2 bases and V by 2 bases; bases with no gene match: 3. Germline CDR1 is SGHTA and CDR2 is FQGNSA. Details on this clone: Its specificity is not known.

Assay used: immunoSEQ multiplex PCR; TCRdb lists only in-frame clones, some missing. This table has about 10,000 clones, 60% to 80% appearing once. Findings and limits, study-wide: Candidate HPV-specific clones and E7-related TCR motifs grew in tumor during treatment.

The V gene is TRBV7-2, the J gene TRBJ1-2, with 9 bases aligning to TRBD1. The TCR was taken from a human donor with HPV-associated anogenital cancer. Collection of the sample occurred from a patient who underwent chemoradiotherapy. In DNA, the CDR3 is TGTGCCAGCAGCTTAACAGGGGGCGCGAACTATGGCTACACCTTC. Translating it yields CASSLTGGANYGYTF.